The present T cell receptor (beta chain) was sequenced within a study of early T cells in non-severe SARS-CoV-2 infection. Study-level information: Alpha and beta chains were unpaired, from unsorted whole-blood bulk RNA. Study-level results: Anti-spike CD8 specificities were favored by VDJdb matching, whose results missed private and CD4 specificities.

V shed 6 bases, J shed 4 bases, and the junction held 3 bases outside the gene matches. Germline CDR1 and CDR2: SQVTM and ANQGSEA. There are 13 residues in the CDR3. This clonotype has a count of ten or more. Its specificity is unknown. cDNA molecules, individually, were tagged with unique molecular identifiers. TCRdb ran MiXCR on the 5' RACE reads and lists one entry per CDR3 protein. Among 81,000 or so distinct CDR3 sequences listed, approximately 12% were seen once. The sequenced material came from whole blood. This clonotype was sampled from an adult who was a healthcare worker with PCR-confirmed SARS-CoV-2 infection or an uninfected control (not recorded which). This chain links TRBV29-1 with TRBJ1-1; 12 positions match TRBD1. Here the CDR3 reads CSVGQGAGTEAFF. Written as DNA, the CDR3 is TGCAGCGTGGGACAGGGGGCGGGCACTGAAGCTTTCTTT.